One sample yielded the 19 T cell receptor beta chains listed below, sequenced in a study of blood T cell repertoires in COVID-19. Data came from immunoSEQ multiplex PCR; TCRdb stores just in-frame clones and leaves some out. The sample has some 150,000 clones; approximately 82% are singletons. Material for sequencing was peripheral blood. The receptor set was obtained from a woman aged 45-65 years with acute or convalescent COVID-19.

This clone has more than one count but fewer than ten. This chain joins TRBV28 and TRBJ1-2; maybe TRBD1 (5 bases). Trimming cost V 9 bases and J 5 bases, with 10 bases left between them. Germline-derived CDR1 and CDR2 are MDHEN and SYDVKM. The CDR3 is made up of 11 amino acids. The CDR3 bases are TGTGCCAGTGGGGCTCATTATGGCTACACCTTC. Translating it yields CASGAHYGYTF.

V is TRBV7-2 and J is TRBJ1-6; TRBD1 is a possible D gene (6 bases). From germline, CDR1 is SGHTA and CDR2 FQGNSA. The CDR3 runs 14 residues. V was pared by 4 bases and J by 4 bases, with 8 bases between. CDR3 coding DNA: TGTGCCAGCAGCTCGGACAGTTATAATTCACCCCTCCACTTT. Residues: CASSSDSYNSPLHF.

The chain recombines TRBV3-1 (or the pseudogene TRBV3-2) with TRBJ1-2; TRBD1 matches 10 bases. Per the germline V gene, CDR1 is LGHDT and CDR2 is YNNKEL (reference sequence). Germline trimming cut 3 bases from V and 7 bases from J; bases unmatched to any gene: 8. This CDR3 has 15 residues. CDR3 sequence: CASSHPGTGALGYTF. CDR3 sequence (DNA): TGTGCCAGCAGCCATCCCGGGACAGGGGCGCTTGGCTACACCTTC.

J is TRBJ2-1 and V is TRBV2; 14 positions match TRBD2. This CDR3 comprises 20 residues. Losses at the gene ends were 6 bases for V and 6 bases for J; bases not matched to a gene: 19. Germline V CDR1 and CDR2: SNHLY, FYNNEI. The CDR3 coding sequence is TGTGCCAGCAGGTGGCGCCCGGGGAGGACTAGCGGGGGGATTGGCAATGAGCAGTTCTTC. This gives the protein CASRWRPGRTSGGIGNEQFF. The whole variable domain, remainder taken from reference TRBV2 and TRBJ2-1, is EPEVTQTPSHQVTQMGQEVILRCVPISNHLYFYWYRQILGQKVEFLVSFYNNEISEKSEIFDDQFSVERPDGSNFTLKIRSTKLEDSAMYFCASRWRPGRTSGGIGNEQFFGPGTRLTVL.

The V and J genes are TRBV28 and TRBJ1-2; TRBD1 matches at 11 bases. Germline CDR1 and CDR2: MDHEN and SYDVKM. The CDR3 extends over 15 amino acids. Unmatched junction bases numbered 8, after V lost 5 bases and J lost 6 bases. The CDR3 coding sequence is TGTGCCAGCAGTCCCGGGACAGGGGGAGTTCATGGCTACACCTTC. It codes for CASSPGTGGVHGYTF.

The chain carries TRBV28 and TRBJ2-3; D gene ambiguous. Trimming removed 5 bases at V and 1 base at J, with 22 bases between. CDR3 length: 18 residues. The V gene's germline CDR1 is MDHEN and CDR2 SYDVKM. The CDR3 DNA reads as TGTGCCAGCAGTCTGTACCAGTCCCTCGGCGGAGGCACAGATACGCAGTATTTT. This gives the protein CASSLYQSLGGGTDTQYF.

This clone was seen a few times. V is TRBV28 and J is TRBJ1-2, with 7 nucleotides matching TRBD1. V gave up 6 bases and J gave up 5 bases; unmatched junction bases: 3. This CDR3 spans 12 amino acids. Per germline, CDR1 MDHEN and CDR2 SYDVKM. The CDR3 DNA sequence: TGTGCCAGCAGCAAGGGACAGTATGGCTACACCTTC. Residues: CASSKGQYGYTF.

This clone appeared once. This chain links TRBV5-5 with TRBJ2-7, with no clear D. There are 14 residues in the CDR3. Germline V CDR1 and CDR2: SGHKS, YYEKEE (reference sequence). Trimming removed 1 base at V and 6 bases at J, with 14 bases between. CDR3 bases: TGTGCCAGCAGCTTGTTACAGAGTAATTTCGAGCAGTACTTC. This encodes CASSLLQSNFEQYF.

The CDR3: CASRGVVNTGELFF. The CDR3 DNA is TGTGCCAGTAGGGGCGTTGTGAACACCGGGGAGCTGTTTTTT. The rearrangement uses TRBV19 and TRBJ2-2; D gene ambiguous. The V end lost 6 bases, the J end lost 1 base, and 9 bases lay between the germline ends. This CDR3 is built from 14 residues. Germline V gives CDR1 LNHDA, CDR2 SQIVND (reference sequence).

The rearrangement joins TRBV4-2 to TRBJ1-1; D is ambiguous. The CDR3 is 16 residues long. Per the germline V gene, CDR1 is LGHNA and CDR2 is YNFKEQ. The germline V and J ends were trimmed by 0 bases and 1 base, with 12 bases remaining between them. CDR3 loop: CASSQESWAGNTEAFF. CDR3 nucleotides: TGTGCCAGCAGCCAAGAATCCTGGGCAGGGAACACTGAAGCTTTCTTT.

This rearrangement joins TRBV28 to TRBJ2-7; no reliable D call. This CDR3 is built from 11 residues. The V gene's germline CDR1 is MDHEN and CDR2 SYDVKM. V lost 3 bases and J 4 bases, leaving 4 bases between the germline ends. The CDR3: CASSLQYEQYF. The CDR3 DNA is TGTGCCAGCAGTTTGCAGTACGAGCAGTACTTC. Supplemented by reference TRBV28 and TRBJ2-7, the full variable domain reads DVKVTQSSRYLVKRTGEKVFLECVQDMDHENMFWYRQDPGLGLRLIYFSYDVKMKEKGDIPEGYSVSREKKERFSLILESASTNQTSMYLCASSLQYEQYFGPGTRLTVT.

This rearrangement joins TRBV7-2 to TRBJ1-4, with 7 bases identical to TRBD1. Per germline, CDR1 SGHTA and CDR2 FQGNSA. Trimming took 11 bases from V and 8 from J; bases not matched to a gene: 17. CDR3 length: 15 residues. The CDR3 protein is CAGSDRVGPSEKLFF. The CDR3 coding sequence is TGTGCCGGGTCCGACAGGGTTGGGCCATCGGAAAAACTGTTTTTT.

This clone was seen only once. The chain is built from TRBV29-1 and TRBJ2-5, with a tentative D call TRBD2 (5 bases). The CDR3 runs to 13 residues. Germline V gene lookup returns CDR1 SQVTM and CDR2 ANQGSEA. Trimming pared 1 base from V and 5 bases from J, leaving 11 bases between. In DNA, the CDR3 is TGCAGCGTTGAAGGACTAACGGGTGAGACCCAGTACTTC. Its protein product is CSVEGLTGETQYF.

V gene TRBV19 combines with J gene TRBJ1-1; D unresolved. The germline CDR1 and CDR2 sequences are LNHDA and SQIVND (reference sequence). This CDR3 is built from 14 residues. Trimming left V 5 bases short and J 2 bases short, with 12 bases between. The CDR3 loop is CASSLSGGNTEAFF. The CDR3 DNA sequence: TGTGCCAGTAGTCTCTCCGGCGGAAACACTGAAGCTTTCTTT.

The chain combines TRBV7-3 with TRBJ2-3; 10 bases align to TRBD2. Trimming took 4 bases from V and 4 from J; bases not matched to a gene: 5. This CDR3 is 15 amino acids long. CDR1 SGHTA and CDR2 FQGTGA come from the germline V gene. CDR3 region: CASSSLAGVSDTQYF. In DNA form, the CDR3 reads TGTGCCAGCAGCTCGCTAGCGGGAGTTTCAGATACGCAGTATTTT.

This rearrangement joins TRBV7-2 to TRBJ1-1, with D uncertain. There are 13 residues in the CDR3. Trimming removed 4 bases from V and 4 bases from J, with 10 bases in between. Germline-derived CDR1 and CDR2 are SGHTA and FQGNSA. The CDR3 region is CASSSTRSTEAFF. The CDR3 DNA sequence: TGTGCCAGCAGCTCAACGCGGAGCACTGAAGCTTTCTTT. Supplemented by reference TRBV7-2 and TRBJ1-1, the full variable domain reads GAGVSQSPSNKVTEKGKDVELRCDPISGHTALYWYRQSLGQGLEFLIYFQGNSAPDKSGLPSDRFSAERTGGSVSTLTIQRTQQEDSAVYLCASSSTRSTEAFFGQGTRLTVV.

The rearrangement links TRBV15 to TRBJ2-3, with TRBD1 identical over 7 bases. The CDR3 extends over 18 amino acids. Looked up from germline, CDR1 is LNHNV and CDR2 is YYDKDF (reference sequence). V was clipped by 1 base and J by 4 bases; unmatched bases: 14. The CDR3 DNA reads as TGTGCCACCAGCAGAGTATTGGAGAGGGGGCGAATTTCAGATACGCAGTATTTT. Translating it yields CATSRVLERGRISDTQYF. Full variable domain (rest looked up from reference TRBV15 and TRBJ2-3): DAMVIQNPRYQVTQFGKPVTLSCSQTLNHNVMYWYQQKSSQAPKLLFHYYDKDFNNEADTPDNFQSRRPNTSFCFLDIRSPGLGDTAMYLCATSRVLERGRISDTQYFGPGTRLTVL.

The V gene is TRBV5-1, the J gene TRBJ2-6; weak D call: TRBD1 (7 bases). The CDR3 sequence is 17 residues long. CDR1 is SGHRS and CDR2 is YFSETQ in the germline V gene. The germline V and J ends were trimmed by 0 bases and 2 bases, with 12 bases remaining between them. The CDR3 nucleotides read TGCGCCAGCAGCTTGGCACAGGGGAGGCCTGGGGCCAACGTCCTGACTTTC. This codes for CASSLAQGRPGANVLTF.

The chain links TRBV6-5 to TRBJ2-2; no clear D. The CDR3 runs to 12 residues. Germline loops: CDR1 MNHEY, CDR2 SVGAGI. V lost 2 bases and J 6 bases, leaving 4 bases between the germline ends. The CDR3 loop is CASSYESGELFF. Here the CDR3 DNA reads TGTGCCAGCAGTTACGAGTCCGGGGAGCTGTTTTTT.